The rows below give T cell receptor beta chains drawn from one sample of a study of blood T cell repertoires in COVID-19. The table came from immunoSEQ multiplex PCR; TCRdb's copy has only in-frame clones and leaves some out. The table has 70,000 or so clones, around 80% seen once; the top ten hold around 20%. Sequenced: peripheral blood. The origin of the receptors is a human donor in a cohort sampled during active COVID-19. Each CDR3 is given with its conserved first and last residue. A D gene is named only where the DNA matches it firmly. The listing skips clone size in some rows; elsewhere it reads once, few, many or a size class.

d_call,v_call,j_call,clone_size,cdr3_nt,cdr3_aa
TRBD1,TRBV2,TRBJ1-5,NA,TGTGCCAGCAGCGACAGGGCAACAAGCAATCAGCCCCAGCATTTT,CASSDRATSNQPQHF
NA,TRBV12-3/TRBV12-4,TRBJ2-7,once,TGTGCCAGCAGCAGTTCCTTCGAGCAGTACTTC,CASSSSFEQYF
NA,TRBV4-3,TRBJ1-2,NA,TGCGCCAGCAGCCCCAAGACATTTCAGGGCATGGAAGGCTACACCTTC,CASSPKTFQGMEGYTF
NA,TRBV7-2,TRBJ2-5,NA,TGTGCCAGCAGCGTATCCCCCCGGGAGACCCAGTACTTC,CASSVSPRETQYF
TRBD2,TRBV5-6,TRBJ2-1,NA,TGTGCCAGCGGGGAGCGGGGGGGCCTAGATGAGCAGTTCTTC,CASGERGGLDEQFF
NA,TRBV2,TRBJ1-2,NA,TGTGCCAGCAGGGAGGGGAGCTTTTCCTATGGCTACACCTTC,CASREGSFSYGYTF
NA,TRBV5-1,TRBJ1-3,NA,TGCGCCAGCAGCGGAAGAGACGGAGGGGCGAACACCATATATTTT,CASSGRDGGANTIYF
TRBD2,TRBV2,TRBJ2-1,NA,TGTGCCACAAGACTAGCGGGGGGACACAATGAGCAGTTCTTC,CATRLAGGHNEQFF
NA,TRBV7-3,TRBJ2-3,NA,TGTGCCAGCAGCCGGGTAACCTGGGATACGCAGTATTTT,CASSRVTWDTQYF
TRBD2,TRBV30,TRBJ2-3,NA,TGTGCCTGGAGGGAACCGGGACTAGCGACAGATACGCAGTATTTT,CAWREPGLATDTQYF
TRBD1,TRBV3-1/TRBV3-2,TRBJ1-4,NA,TGTGCCAGCAGCCATCGGGACAGTAATGAAAAACTGTTTTTT,CASSHRDSNEKLFF
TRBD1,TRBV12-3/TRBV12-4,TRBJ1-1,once,TGTGCCAGCAGTTTGGGGGACAGCCGACTATCTTTCTTT,CASSLGDSRLSFF
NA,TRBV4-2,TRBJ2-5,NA,TGTGCCAGCAGCCAAGGCGTCCACCAAGAGACCCAGTACTTC,CASSQGVHQETQYF